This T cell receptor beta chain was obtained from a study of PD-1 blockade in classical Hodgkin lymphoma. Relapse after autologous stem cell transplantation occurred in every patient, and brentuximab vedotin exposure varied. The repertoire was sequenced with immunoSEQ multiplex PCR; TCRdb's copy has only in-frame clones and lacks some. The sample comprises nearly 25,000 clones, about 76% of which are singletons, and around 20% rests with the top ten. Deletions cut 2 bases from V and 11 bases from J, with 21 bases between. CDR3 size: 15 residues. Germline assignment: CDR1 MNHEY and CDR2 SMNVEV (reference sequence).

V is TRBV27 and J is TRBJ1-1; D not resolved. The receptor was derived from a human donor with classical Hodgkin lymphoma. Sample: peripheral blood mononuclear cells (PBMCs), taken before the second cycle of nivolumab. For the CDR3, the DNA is TGTGCCAGCAGTTTAGACGCCGCGGGTAGCCTCATGGCTTTCTTT. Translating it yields CASSLDAAGSLMAFF.